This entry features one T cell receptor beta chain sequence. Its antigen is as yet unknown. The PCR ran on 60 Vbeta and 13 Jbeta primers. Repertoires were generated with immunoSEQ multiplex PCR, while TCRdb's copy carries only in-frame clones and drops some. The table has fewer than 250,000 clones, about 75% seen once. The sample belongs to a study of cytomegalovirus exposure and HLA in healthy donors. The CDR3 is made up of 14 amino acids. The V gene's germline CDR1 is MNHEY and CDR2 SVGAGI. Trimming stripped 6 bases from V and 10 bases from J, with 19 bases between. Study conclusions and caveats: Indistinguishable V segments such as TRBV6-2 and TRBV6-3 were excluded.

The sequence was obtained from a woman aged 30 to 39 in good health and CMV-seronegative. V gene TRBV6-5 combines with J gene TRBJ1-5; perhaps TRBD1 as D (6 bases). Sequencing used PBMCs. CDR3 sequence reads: CASRSDSDGRPQHF. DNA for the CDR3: TGTGCCAGCAGATCGGACAGCGACGGGCGACCCCAGCATTTT.